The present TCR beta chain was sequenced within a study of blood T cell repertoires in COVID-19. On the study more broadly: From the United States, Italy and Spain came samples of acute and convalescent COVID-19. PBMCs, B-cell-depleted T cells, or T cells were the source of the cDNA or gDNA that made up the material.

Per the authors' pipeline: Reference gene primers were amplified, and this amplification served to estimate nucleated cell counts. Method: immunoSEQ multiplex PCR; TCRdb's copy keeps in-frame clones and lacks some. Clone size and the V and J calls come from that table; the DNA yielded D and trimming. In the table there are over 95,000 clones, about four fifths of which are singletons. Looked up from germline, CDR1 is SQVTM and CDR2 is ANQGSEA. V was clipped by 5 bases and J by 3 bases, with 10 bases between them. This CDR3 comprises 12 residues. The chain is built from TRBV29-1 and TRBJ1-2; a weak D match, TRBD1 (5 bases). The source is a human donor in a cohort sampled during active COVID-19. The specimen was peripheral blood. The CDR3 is CSVSLTDYGYTF. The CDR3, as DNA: TGCAGCGTTTCACTGACAGACTATGGCTACACCTTC.